The source of this TCR beta chain is a study of T cells in Graves' hyperthyroidism and ophthalmopathy. Background on the study: Peripheral blood was acquired at first diagnosis, ahead of any therapy whatsoever. Whole-study results and caveats: Most thyroid clonotypes that were expanded above 0.001 also turned up in blood.

From RNA transcripts, TCR beta CDR3 regions were amplified. First-round RT-PCR targeting the TCR CDR3 was performed with the HTBI primer set. TCRdb called the multiplex PCR reads again in MiXCR, with one record for every CDR3 protein. Among nearly 750,000 distinct CDR3 sequences, 35% were seen once, and the ten largest hold more than 25%. CDR3 length equals 15 residues. The V gene lost 7 bases and the J gene lost 6 bases, with 22 bases spanning the gap. CDR1 and CDR2 from the germline V gene are SEHNR and FQNEAQ (reference sequence). As for this clonotype: No antigen is known for it.

The rearrangement joins TRBV7-9 to TRBJ2-7, with D perhaps TRBD2 (6 bases). Sequenced sample: blood. The sequence came from a woman in her thirties or forties with Graves' hyperthyroidism. DNA of the CDR3: TGTGCCAGCACCATCGGCCGTGGGGGGTCGGGCGAGCAGTACTTC. Residues: CASTIGRGGSGEQYF. The whole variable domain, filled in from reference TRBV7-9 and TRBJ2-7, reads DTGVSQNPRHKITKRGQNVTFRCDPISEHNRLYWYRQTLGQGPEFLTYFQNEAQLEKSRLLSDRFSAERPKGSFSTLEIQRTEQGDSAMYLCASTIGRGGSGEQYFGPGTRLTVT.